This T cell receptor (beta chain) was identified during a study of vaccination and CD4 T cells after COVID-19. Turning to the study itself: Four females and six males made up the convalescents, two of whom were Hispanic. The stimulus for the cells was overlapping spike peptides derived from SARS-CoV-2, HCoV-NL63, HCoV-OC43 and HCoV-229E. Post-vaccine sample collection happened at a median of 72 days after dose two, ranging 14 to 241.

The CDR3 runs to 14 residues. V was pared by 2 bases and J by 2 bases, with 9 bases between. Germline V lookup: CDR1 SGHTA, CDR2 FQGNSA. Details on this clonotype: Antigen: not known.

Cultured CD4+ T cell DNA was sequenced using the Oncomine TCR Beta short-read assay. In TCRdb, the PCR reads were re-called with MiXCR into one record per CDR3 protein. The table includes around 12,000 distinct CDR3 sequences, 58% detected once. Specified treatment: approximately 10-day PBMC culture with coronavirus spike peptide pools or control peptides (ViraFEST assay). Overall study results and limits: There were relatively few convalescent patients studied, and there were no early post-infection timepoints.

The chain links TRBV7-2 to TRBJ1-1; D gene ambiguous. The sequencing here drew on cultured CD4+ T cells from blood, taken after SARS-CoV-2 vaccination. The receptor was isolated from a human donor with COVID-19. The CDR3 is CASSLLRVNTEAFF. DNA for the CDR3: TGTGCCAGCAGCTTATTACGGGTTAACACTGAAGCTTTCTTT.